A selection of T cell receptor beta chains follows, all from one sample in a study of blood T cell repertoires in COVID-19. Sequenced by immunoSEQ multiplex PCR; TCRdb stores in-frame clones only, minus some. The table has about 170,000 clones, under 85% seen once; the top ten hold about 3%. Material: peripheral blood. The receptor set was obtained from a man in his 70s with acute or convalescent COVID-19. CDR3s include the opening cysteine and the closing phenylalanine or tryptophan. Only part of the rows carry a size: once, few, many, or a class if the clone is expanded.

V | size | CDR3
TRBV3-1/TRBV3-2 | few | CASSLTSGMNTGELFF
TRBV11-2 | - | CASTRQVEAFF
TRBV18 | once | CASSPRLGLNTEAFF
TRBV14 | - | CASSPGQAYGYTF
TRBV27 | - | CASSQGQTTNTGELFF
TRBV3-1/TRBV3-2 | - | CASTPGLAGGNEQFF
TRBV3-1/TRBV3-2 | - | CASSQAPKGNEQFF
TRBV6-1 | - | CASSEASSREWAFF
TRBV2 | - | CASSEIQGASNQPQHF
TRBV5-1 | - | CASSLVTDTQYF
TRBV28 | - | CASSSHGGQGPNYGYTF
TRBV10-3 | - | CAISAASGALDTQYF
TRBV2 | once | CASSERGQAHLTGELFF
TRBV4-3 | - | CASSQDFAVAGNTIYF
TRBV5-3 | - | CARSLSRQTGNTIYF
TRBV10-2 | - | CASRPTRGGRVDTQYF
TRBV5-1 | - | CASSSSGNGYTF
TRBV15 | - | CATSDSPDTQYF
TRBV14 | - | CASSQVDTYEQYF
TRBV7-2 | - | CASSPRLAGLYEQYF
TRBV29-1 | - | CSVGGQGVYEQYF
TRBV28 | - | CASSPRPLGTGWDTGELFF
TRBV11-2 | - | CASSLDGGATVITYEQYF
TRBV7-8 | - | CASSLTLGSSGSYEQYF
TRBV6-1 | - | CASSESGGRETQYF
TRBV12-3/TRBV12-4 | - | CASRRGPSWGYTF
TRBV29-1 | - | CSVDWSLDTQYF
TRBV28 | - | CASRPGGPTYGYTF
TRBV5-1 | - | CASSLASPADTQYF
TRBV19 | - | CASSTGQGVGQPQHF
TRBV19 | once | CASSMEGWDPGLTTDTQYF
TRBV6-7 | - | CASSTTGTSGDNNEQFF
TRBV29-1 | - | CSVQDRANYGYTF
TRBV24-1 | - | CATSENSGPYNEQFF